This TCR beta chain was identified during a study of early T cells in non-severe SARS-CoV-2 infection (dated by TCRdb to about 2021). For the study in its entirety: Bulk RNA from unsorted whole blood was used for TCR sequencing, so alpha and beta chains could not be paired.

This clonotype was counted at least ten times. Its antigen has not been determined. No clone much larger than this one lies a single base away; base qualities are absent. General study outcomes and caveats: VDJdb matching was skewed toward anti-spike CD8 responses and likely underestimated virus-specific expansions, missing private and CD4 specificities.

The receptor library was made with 5' RACE. Sequenced using a NextSeq 500. Unique molecular identifiers were attached to individual cDNA molecules in the TCR library protocol so that sequencing error and PCR bias could be corrected. Sequencing covered both TCR alpha and beta chains, and within each sample the abundances of alpha and beta sequences were tightly co-correlated. The study's own analysis went as follows. V gene, J gene and CDR3 annotation of TCR sequences was performed with Decombinator V4. TCRs were defined as expanded if a significant change between any two time points was detected under a Poisson model with p below 0.0001. Abundances of TCRs were expressed as counts per million after normalisation to the total number of TCRs sequenced in each sample. MAIT TCRs were defined by TRAV1-2 paired with TRAJ12, TRAJ20 or TRAJ33, and iNKT TCRs by TRAV10 paired with TRAJ18. A search of VDJdb, accessed on 1 November 2021, was run for TCRs annotated to CMV, EBV and SARS-CoV-2, with TCRs annotated for multiple antigens excluded. The raw public data were reprocessed by TCRdb itself: fastp quality trimming at Q25, MiXCR clonotype calling, in-frame beta chains only. Entries that share a CDR3 protein sequence are merged under the most common genes and DNA. The V and J calls here are based on TCRdb, not the publication. The table for this sample lists about 66,000 distinct CDR3 sequences; 13% of them were counted only once. The top ten clones comprise almost 8.5% of the sample.

Counted from cysteine to phenylalanine, this CDR3 has 17 amino acids. Kept here is only the CDR3 DNA, which spans 51 bases and is read in frame from base 1. V trim: 5 bases; J trim: 4 bases; unmatched bases: 7. CDR1 and CDR2, looked up from the germline V gene (reference sequence), are MNHEY and SMNVEV. The study was a case-control design nested within a healthcare worker cohort in London, UK, with weekly nasopharyngeal swab PCR tests and blood sampling. Between 23 and 31 March 2020, the week of the UK lockdown, healthcare workers were enrolled and then followed up weekly for as long as 16 weeks. The sequence joins TRBV27 to TRBJ2-1; TRBD2 fits 14 bases in the junction. Sequences were obtained from whole blood. The TCR sequence derives from an adult who was a healthcare worker with PCR-confirmed SARS-CoV-2 infection or an uninfected control (not recorded which). CDR3 protein: CASSNPGLAGAYNEQFF. In nucleotide form, the sequence is TGTGCCAGCAGTAATCCGGGACTAGCGGGAGCTTACAATGAGCAGTTCTTC.